Below are 16 T cell receptor beta chains sequenced from a single sample in a study of identical twins. TCRdb reanalysed the 5' RACE reads using MiXCR and keeps one entry per CDR3 protein. The sample holds around 250,000 distinct CDR3 sequences, around 7% seen once. The sample was also linked to a second study, of yellow fever vaccine responses in identical twins.

The sequencing input was memory (CD45RO+) T cells sorted from blood. The origin of the receptors is a woman between 18 and 30 years old in good health.

This clonotype was observed at least ten times. The V call is TRBV24-1, the J call TRBJ1-1; D remains unclear. Germline V gives CDR1 KGHDR, CDR2 SFDVKD. V lost 4 bases to trimming and J lost 0 bases, with 5 bases between them. CDR3 length: 13 amino acids. The CDR3 DNA is TGTGCCACCAGTGAAGGCGTGAACACTGAAGCTTTCTTT. It specifies CATSEGVNTEAFF.

There are many counts of this clonotype. The rearrangement links TRBV7-6 to TRBJ1-5; unclear D gene. V was shortened by 0 bases and J by 4 bases, with 7 bases between the two germline ends. Looked up from germline, CDR1 is SGHVS and CDR2 is FNYEAQ. CDR3 length equals 14 residues. The CDR3 DNA reads TGTGCCAGCAGCTTAGCACCATTTAATCAGCCCCAGCATTTT. Translation gives CASSLAPFNQPQHF. Full variable domain (remainder filled in from reference TRBV7-6 and TRBJ1-5): GAGVSQSPRYKVTKRGQDVALRCDPISGHVSLYWYRQALGQGPEFLTYFNYEAQQDKSGLPNDRFSAERPEGSISTLTIQRTEQRDSAMYRCASSLAPFNQPQHFGDGTRLSIL.

This clonotype appeared a few times. The chain employs TRBV21-1 and TRBJ2-7; the table's TRBD1 call for D was not verified on the DNA. TRBV21-1 is a listed pseudogene. This CDR3 has 15 residues. The CDR3 loop is CASARSGTFLYEQYV. The CDR3 bases are TGTGCCAGTGCACGCTCCGGGACGTTCCTCTACGAGCAGTACGTC.

This clonotype was seen only a few times. The chain links TRBV12-3 or TRBV12-4 to TRBJ2-6; D remains ambiguous. V was shortened by 6 bases and J by 1 base, with 13 bases between the two germline ends. The CDR3 is 16 amino acids. The CDR3 sequence: CASRPSSGSGANVLTF. DNA of the CDR3: TGTGCCAGCAGGCCCTCCTCTGGGTCTGGGGCCAACGTCCTGACTTTC.

The chain's CDR3 is CAILGTYEQYV. The CDR3, as DNA: TGTGCCATCTTAGGGACCTACGAGCAGTACGTC. The V call is TRBV6-9, the J call TRBJ2-7; no clear D. This CDR3 contains 11 residues. Trimming cost V 10 bases and J 2 bases, with 9 bases left between them. Germline CDR1 reads MNHGY; CDR2 reads SVAAGI.

This clonotype occurred a few times. The chain carries TRBV29-1 and TRBJ2-7, with D tentatively TRBD2 (6 bases). The germline V gene encodes CDR1 SQVTM and CDR2 ANQGSEA. The CDR3 loop spans 12 amino acids. V was shortened by 4 bases and J by 5 bases, with 12 bases between the two germline ends. Here the CDR3 DNA reads TGCAGCGTTGGCGGAGGAGGGAACGAGCAGTACTTC. Its protein is CSVGGGGNEQYF.

To note about this clonotype: A clone one base away is much larger, so this may be a read error. V is TRBV27 and J is TRBJ2-7; TRBD1 matches 9 bases. Looked up from germline, CDR1 is MNHEY and CDR2 is SMNVEV (reference sequence). The CDR3 is made up of 15 amino acids. The CDR3: CASNPSGTGNYKQYF. The CDR3 nucleotides read TGTGCCAGCAACCCTTCTGGGACAGGGAACTACAAGCAGTACTTC.

This clonotype was recorded at least ten times. This rearrangement joins TRBV6-1 to TRBJ1-2; D ambiguous. CDR3 length: 12 amino acids. Between the trimmed V and J ends, which lost 3 bases and 8 bases, there was a span of 10 bases. Germline loops: CDR1 MNHNS, CDR2 SASEGT. CDR3 sequence: CASSESTRGYTF. CDR3 DNA: TGTGCCAGCAGTGAGTCTACTCGAGGCTACACCTTC.

CDR3 residues: CASSLRGSLYGYTF. The CDR3 coding sequence is TGTGCCAGCAGTTTACGGGGTTCCCTCTATGGCTACACCTTC. The chain is built from TRBV12-3 or TRBV12-4 and TRBJ1-2; no definite D call. Trimming took off 2 bases at V and 4 bases at J, with 11 bases between the two ends. The CDR3 consists of 14 residues.

J is TRBJ1-4 and V is TRBV15; D remains ambiguous. The CDR3 contains 16 residues. Germline V CDR1 and CDR2: LNHNV, YYDKDF (reference sequence). Trimming stripped 0 bases from V and 1 base from J, with 9 bases between. This CDR3 reads CATSRDGVGTNEKLFF. The CDR3 DNA follows: TGTGCCACCAGCAGAGATGGGGTGGGAACTAATGAAAAACTGTTTTTT.

V usage is TRBV5-6 and J usage is TRBJ1-2; D is unclear. Trimming pared 1 base from V and 8 bases from J, leaving 12 bases between. This CDR3 has 13 amino acids. Germline V lookup: CDR1 SGHDT, CDR2 YYEEEE. The CDR3 sequence: CASSLFGRDGYTF. For the CDR3, the DNA is TGTGCCAGCAGCTTGTTTGGCAGAGACGGCTACACCTTC. Variable domain in full (rest from reference TRBV5-6 and TRBJ1-2): DAGVTQSPTHLIKTRGQQVTLRCSPKSGHDTVSWYQQALGQGPQFIFQYYEEEERQRGNFPDRFSGHQFPNYSSELNVNALLLGDSALYLCASSLFGRDGYTFGSGTRLTVV.

This clonotype came up many times. This chain uses TRBV24-1 with TRBJ2-1; D is uncertain. The V gene's germline CDR1 is KGHDR and CDR2 SFDVKD. Trimming shortened V by 7 bases and J by 8 bases, and 20 bases separated the two germline ends. There are 15 residues in the CDR3. CDR3 DNA sequence: TGTGCCACCAGGGTGAAGCCCGGAGATCCCCATGAGCAGTTCTTC. The encoded protein is CATRVKPGDPHEQFF.

The V gene is TRBV20-1, the J gene TRBJ2-1; 13 bases match TRBD2. J gave up 8 bases and V 0 bases, and 7 bases lay outside the gene matches. Looked up from germline, CDR1 is DFQATT and CDR2 is SNEGSKA (reference sequence). CDR3 length: 16 residues. This chain's CDR3 is CSARELAGGPNDEQFF. Here the CDR3 DNA reads TGCAGTGCTAGAGAACTAGCGGGAGGGCCCAACGATGAGCAGTTCTTC.

This clonotype was found many times. CDR3 nucleotides: TGTGCCAGCAGCAGGGGCACAAATGAGCAGTTCTTC. Translating gives CASSRGTNEQFF. The genes are TRBV5-5 and TRBJ2-1, with D possibly matching TRBD1 (5 bases). This CDR3 is built from 12 residues. Trimming shortened V by 4 bases and J by 7 bases, and 9 bases separated the two germline ends. From germline, CDR1 is SGHKS and CDR2 YYEKEE (reference sequence).

The CDR3 is CASSRGKARGTGELFF. Written as DNA, the CDR3 is TGTGCCAGCAGTCGCGGGAAGGCCCGTGGGACCGGGGAGCTGTTTTTT. The chain combines TRBV5-4 with TRBJ2-2, with TRBD2 as a possible D gene (6 bases). Per germline, CDR1 SGHNT and CDR2 YYREEE (reference sequence). This CDR3 is built from 16 residues. Trimming pared 5 bases from V and 5 bases from J, leaving 19 bases between.

This clonotype has at least ten counts. The chain carries TRBV7-9 and TRBJ1-1; 7 bases are a match to TRBD1. The germline V gene has CDR1 SEHNR and CDR2 FQNEAQ (reference sequence). V gave up 4 bases and J gave up 0 bases; unmatched junction bases: 8. This CDR3 is 16 amino acids long. This CDR3 reads CASSSRQGNMNTEAFF. In DNA, the CDR3 is TGTGCCAGCAGCTCAAGACAGGGAAACATGAACACTGAAGCTTTCTTT.